The clone carrying this TCR beta chain was seen many times. TCR beta CDR3 amplification used RNA transcripts. The workflow started with a first-round RT-PCR run with HTBI primers and then moved on to a second-round multiplex PCR. TCRdb ran MiXCR on the multiplex PCR reads and lists one entry per CDR3 protein. The table has some 200,000 distinct CDR3 sequences, around 28% seen once. This sample is drawn from a study of Graves' ophthalmopathy and Graves' hyperthyroidism. The CDR3 has 15 amino acids. Trimming removed 6 bases from V and 2 bases from J, with 14 bases in between. The germline V gene encodes CDR1 MNHEY and CDR2 SVGAGI.

The chain combines TRBV6-5 with TRBJ1-5, with D perhaps TRBD1 (5 bases). Sequenced material: peripheral blood. The sequence was obtained from a man over 45 with Graves' ophthalmopathy. CDR3 region: CASRGGGSGNQPQHF. In DNA form, the CDR3 reads TGTGCCAGCAGGGGGGGAGGATCGGGCAATCAGCCCCAGCATTTT.